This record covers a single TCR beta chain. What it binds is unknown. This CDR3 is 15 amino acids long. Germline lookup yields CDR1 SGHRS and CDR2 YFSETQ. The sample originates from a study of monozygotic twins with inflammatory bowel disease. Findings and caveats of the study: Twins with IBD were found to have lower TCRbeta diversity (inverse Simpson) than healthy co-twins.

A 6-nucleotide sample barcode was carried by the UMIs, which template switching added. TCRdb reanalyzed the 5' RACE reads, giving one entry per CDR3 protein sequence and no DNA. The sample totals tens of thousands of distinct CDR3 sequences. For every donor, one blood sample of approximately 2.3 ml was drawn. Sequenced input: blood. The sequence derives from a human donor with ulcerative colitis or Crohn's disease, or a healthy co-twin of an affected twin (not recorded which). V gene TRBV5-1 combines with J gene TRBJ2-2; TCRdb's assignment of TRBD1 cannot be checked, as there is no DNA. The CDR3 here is CASSLVDRATGELFF.